The rows below give T cell receptor beta chains drawn from one sample of a study of siplizumab effects on memory and regulatory T cells. The table came from immunoSEQ multiplex PCR; TCRdb's copy has only in-frame clones and leaves some out. Found here are 90,000 to 150,000 clones, 93% of them singletons; the top ten hold roughly 0.17%. Sequences were obtained from non-Treg CD4+ T cells sorted from blood. The source is a human donor in good health. Each CDR3 is given with its conserved first and last residue. D genes are given only for firm matches. Clone size is shown for a subset of rows, as once, few, many or a class of expanded clone.

abundance | j_gene | d_gene | v_gene | CDR3nt | CDR3aa
NA | TRBJ1-3 | NA | TRBV4-1 | TGCGCCAGCAGCCAAGGGGGAATAAGGGGAAACACCATATATTTT | CASSQGGIRGNTIYF
once | TRBJ1-1 | TRBD1 | TRBV18 | TGTGCCAGCTCACCACGCGGACAGGGGATCAACACTGAAGCTTTCTTT | CASSPRGQGINTEAFF
NA | TRBJ1-2 | TRBD1 | TRBV18 | TGTGCCAGCTCACCAGTCTCCGGACAGGGAATCTATGGCTACGCCTTC | CASSPVSGQGIYGYAF
NA | TRBJ2-1 | TRBD2 | TRBV7-3 | TGTGCCAGCAGCCCAGGGACTAGCGGGGATTGGAGTGAGCAGTTCTTC | CASSPGTSGDWSEQFF
NA | TRBJ2-1 | NA | TRBV4-3 | TGCGCCAGCAGCCAAGCGGACAATGAGCAGTTCTTC | CASSQADNEQFF
once | TRBJ1-3 | NA | TRBV29-1 | TGCAGCGTTGAAGGGACGGCTGGAAACACCATATATTTT | CSVEGTAGNTIYF
NA | TRBJ2-3 | NA | TRBV15 | TGTGCCACCAGCAGCCCCATTGGGATAGTAACAGATACGCAGTATTTT | CATSSPIGIVTDTQYF
NA | TRBJ1-2 | TRBD1 | TRBV4-1 | TGCGCCAGCAGCCAAGATCGGGACAGGGGGCGGCGGGGCTACACCTTC | CASSQDRDRGRRGYTF
NA | TRBJ2-7 | NA | TRBV6-6 | TGTGCCAGCGGTGTCTACGAGCAGTACTTC | CASGVYEQYF
NA | TRBJ2-3 | NA | TRBV5-6 | TGTGCCAGCAGCTGGGACATTGAAACAGATACGCAGTATTTT | CASSWDIETDTQYF
NA | TRBJ1-1 | NA | TRBV6-6 | TGTGCCAGCAGCCTCCTCCCGACGGGGAACACTGAAGCTTTCTTT | CASSLLPTGNTEAFF
NA | TRBJ2-2 | NA | TRBV15 | TGTGCCACCAGCAGACCGGGACTGTATTCCGGGGAGCTGTTTTTT | CATSRPGLYSGELFF
NA | TRBJ2-1 | NA | TRBV25-1 | TGTGCCAGCAGTGAGCCCGGGACAAGCTCCTACAATGAGCAGTTCTTC | CASSEPGTSSYNEQFF
NA | TRBJ1-1 | NA | TRBV6-1 | TGTGCCAGCAGTGAAAGGATGGCGGACAGCAGGAAAGCTTTCTTT | CASSERMADSRKAFF
NA | TRBJ2-7 | NA | TRBV7-9 | TGTGCCAGCAGGCCGCCGAGACAGTCCTCCTACGAGCAGTACTTC | CASRPPRQSSYEQYF
NA | TRBJ1-5 | TRBD1 | TRBV10-3 | TGTGCCATCAGTGAGTCGGGACAGAAGAGTGAGCCCCAGCATTTT | CAISESGQKSEPQHF
NA | TRBJ1-6 | TRBD1 | TRBV11-2 | TGTGCCAGCAGCCCCCCCTGGGAGGACAGGGTCTCACCCCTCCACTTT | CASSPPWEDRVSPLHF
once | TRBJ2-7 | NA | TRBV5-1 | TGCGCCAGCAGCTTGGCCGCGGGACTGTCCTACGAGCAGTACTTC | CASSLAAGLSYEQYF
NA | TRBJ1-2 | NA | TRBV18 | TGTGCCAGCTCACTATACAGTAACTATGGCTACACCTTC | CASSLYSNYGYTF
NA | TRBJ1-5 | TRBD1 | TRBV7-2 | TGTGCCAGCAGCTCCGAGGGGACAGGGACTTGGCAGCCCCAGCATTTT | CASSSEGTGTWQPQHF
NA | TRBJ2-7 | NA | TRBV7-2 | TGTGCCAGCAGCTTAGACAGGCACTACGAGCAGTACTTC | CASSLDRHYEQYF
NA | TRBJ1-4 | NA | TRBV5-1 | TGCGCCAGCAGCTTGGGAGCGACAGGAACTAATGAAAAACTGTTTTTT | CASSLGATGTNEKLFF
few | TRBJ2-3 | TRBD2 | TRBV5-8 | TGTGCCAGCAGCCGTGGACTAGCGGGGAGCACAGATACGCAGTATTTT | CASSRGLAGSTDTQYF
NA | TRBJ1-1 | NA | TRBV29-1 | TGCAGCGTTGAACGGAACAGGAACACTGAAGCTTTCTTT | CSVERNRNTEAFF
NA | TRBJ2-5 | NA | TRBV9 | TGTGCCAGCAGCGTAGTAGCCGGACTGGGGGAGACCCAGTACTTC | CASSVVAGLGETQYF
NA | TRBJ1-3 | TRBD1 | TRBV4-1 | TGCGCCAGCAGCCAAGACCCGACAGGGTCTGGAAACACCATATATTTT | CASSQDPTGSGNTIYF
NA | TRBJ2-3 | NA | TRBV7-9 | TGTGCCAGCAGCTTAGAGGCAGGAAGCACAGATACGCAGTATTTT | CASSLEAGSTDTQYF
NA | TRBJ1-5 | NA | TRBV6-6 | TGTGCCAGCAATCGCGGAAATAGCAATCAGCCCCAGCATTTT | CASNRGNSNQPQHF
NA | TRBJ2-5 | NA | TRBV4-3 | TGCGCCAGCAGCCAAGATTTAAGGGGAGAGACCCAGTACTTC | CASSQDLRGETQYF
NA | TRBJ1-2 | NA | TRBV6-6 | TGTGCCAGCAGATTCGACAGGAACTATGGCTACACCTTC | CASRFDRNYGYTF
NA | TRBJ1-2 | NA | TRBV4-3 | TGCGCCAGCAGCCAAGATCGTCAAGGACCCTCTGGCTACACCTTC | CASSQDRQGPSGYTF
once | TRBJ1-6 | TRBD1 | TRBV18 | TGTGCCAGCTCACCACCAACAGGGGATTCACCCCTCCACTTT | CASSPPTGDSPLHF
NA | TRBJ1-4 | NA | TRBV19 | TGTGCCAGTAGTATGGACAGTGCAACTAATGAAAAACTGTTTTTT | CASSMDSATNEKLFF
NA | TRBJ2-3 | NA | TRBV6-6 | TGTGCCAGCATCAACGATGGTACAGATACGCAGTATTTT | CASINDGTDTQYF
NA | TRBJ1-1 | NA | TRBV27 | TGTGCCAGCAGTTTAACTTCGAACACTGAAGCTTTCTTT | CASSLTSNTEAFF
NA | TRBJ2-3 | TRBD2 | TRBV9 | TGTGCCAGCAGCGTTAGTAGCGACGGGGGGGCAACAAGCACAGATACGCAGTATTTT | CASSVSSDGGATSTDTQYF
NA | TRBJ1-5 | NA | TRBV6-6 | TGTGCCAGCAGTCAGACGGGACGAAATAGCAATCAGCCCCAGCATTTT | CASSQTGRNSNQPQHF
NA | TRBJ2-3 | NA | TRBV11-2 | TGTGCCAGCATCGCGACAGGATTACACACAGATACGCAGTATTTT | CASIATGLHTDTQYF
NA | TRBJ2-3 | NA | TRBV2 | TGTGCCAGCAGTGAAGGCAGGGTCGCAGATACGCAGTATTTT | CASSEGRVADTQYF
NA | TRBJ2-5 | TRBD2 | TRBV27 | TGTGCCAGCAGTCTTGGACTAGCGGGGGGGAGAGAGACCCAGTACTTC | CASSLGLAGGRETQYF
NA | TRBJ2-7 | NA | TRBV5-6 | TGTGCCAGCAGCTTGGCCACTGAGGTTACCTACGAGCAGTACTTC | CASSLATEVTYEQYF
NA | TRBJ1-2 | TRBD1 | TRBV19 | TGTGCCAGCGCAACCTCGGGACAGGGGCAACCCCACTATGGCTACACCTTC | CASATSGQGQPHYGYTF
NA | TRBJ2-7 | TRBD2 | TRBV5-4 | TGTGCCAGCAGCTTGGCGCGGACTAGCGGGGGATTCTCCTACGAGCAGTACTTC | CASSLARTSGGFSYEQYF
NA | TRBJ2-7 | TRBD2 | TRBV7-2 | TGTGCCAGCAGCTTAGATCTAGCGGGGTTGTACGAGCAGTACTTC | CASSLDLAGLYEQYF
few | TRBJ1-1 | NA | TRBV6-1 | TGTGCCAGCAGTGAACCCGCCTCGAACACTGAAGCTTTCTTT | CASSEPASNTEAFF
NA | TRBJ2-3 | NA | TRBV7-7 | TGTGCCAGCAGCCCTGGACCGGATGTGCAGTATTTT | CASSPGPDVQYF
NA | TRBJ1-4 | TRBD1 | TRBV19 | TGTGCCAGTAGTGCAACAGGGGCAACTAATGAAAAACTGTTTTTT | CASSATGATNEKLFF
NA | TRBJ2-7 | NA | TRBV19 | TGTGCCAGTAGTATCCCTGGGAGCTCCTACGAGCAGTACTTC | CASSIPGSSYEQYF